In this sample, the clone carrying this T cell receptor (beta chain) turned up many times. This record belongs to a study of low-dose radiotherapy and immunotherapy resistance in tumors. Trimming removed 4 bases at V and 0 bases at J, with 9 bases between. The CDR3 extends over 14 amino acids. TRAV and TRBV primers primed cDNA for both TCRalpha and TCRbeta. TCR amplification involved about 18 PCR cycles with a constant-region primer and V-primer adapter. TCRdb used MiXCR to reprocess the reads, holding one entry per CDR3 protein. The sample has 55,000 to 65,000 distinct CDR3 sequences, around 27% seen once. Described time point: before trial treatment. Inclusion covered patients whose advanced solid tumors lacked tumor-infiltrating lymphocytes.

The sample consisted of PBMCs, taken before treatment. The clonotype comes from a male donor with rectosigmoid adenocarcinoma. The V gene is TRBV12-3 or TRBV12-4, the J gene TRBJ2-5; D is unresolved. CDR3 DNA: TGTGCCAGCAGTTCCCTGTCCTACCAAGAGACCCAGTACTTC. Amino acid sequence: CASSSLSYQETQYF.